The text below deals with one TCR beta chain. Per the original data handling: Reference gene primer amplification gave estimated nucleated cell counts. Only in-frame clones appear in the TCRdb table, and some are missing; sequencing was by immunoSEQ multiplex PCR. For V, J and clone size, that table is used; D and trimming come from the DNA. This repertoire shows about 340,000 clones, about 83% found once; its top ten account for 2.5% to 3.5%. This entry is derived from a study of blood T cell repertoires in COVID-19. Study background: COVID-19 samples, acute and convalescent, were from the United States, Italy and Spain. T cells, B-cell-depleted T cells, or PBMCs supplied cDNA or gDNA.

CDR1 is MNHEY and CDR2 is SVGAGI in the germline V gene. CDR3 size: 15 residues. The V end was cut by 2 bases, the J end by 5 bases, with 15 bases between. The J gene is TRBJ1-1, the V gene TRBV6-5; a weak D match, TRBD1 (6 bases). The sequenced material came from peripheral blood. The sequence came from a man aged 25-45 years with active or convalescent COVID-19. For the CDR3, the DNA is TGTGCCAGCAGTTACGCTCAGGGGCGGTGGACTGAAGCTTTCTTT. This translates into CASSYAQGRWTEAFF.